What follows describes a single T cell receptor beta chain. This specimen comes from a study of cytomegalovirus exposure and HLA in healthy donors. The CDR3 extends over 16 amino acids. Between the trimmed V and J ends, which lost 1 base and 3 bases, there was a span of 15 bases. Germline CDR1 GTSNPN, CDR2 SVGIG (reference sequence). Measured with immunoSEQ multiplex PCR; TCRdb has only the in-frame clones, and not every one. The table records about 240,000 clones, 70% to 90% of them present only once. Sequencing used PBMCs. The J gene is TRBJ1-4, the V gene TRBV30, with D possibly being TRBD1 (6 bases). The TCR was taken from a woman aged 25 to 45 in good health and CMV-seropositive. CDR3 region: CAWSEGQGTSNEKLFF. CDR3 DNA: TGTGCCTGGAGTGAGGGGCAGGGGACCTCTAATGAAAAACTGTTTTTT.